This paragraph reports one T cell receptor beta chain. The antigen is undetermined. The PCR made use of 60 Vbeta and 13 Jbeta primers. Clones were sequenced by immunoSEQ multiplex PCR, and TCRdb holds only the in-frame ones, with some missing. The table lists 100,000 or so clones, 65% to 85% of them singletons. These donors counted as nominally healthy when sampled, but unrecorded immune exposures were likely. The V and J ends lost 0 bases and 8 bases respectively, with 13 bases between them. Germline assignment: CDR1 SQVTM and CDR2 ANQGSEA. The CDR3 is 14 residues long. This sample was included in a study of cytomegalovirus exposure and HLA in healthy donors. Whole-study results and caveats: Within the data, a cluster of highly shared sequence variants was likely a sequencing artifact. One variant, a missense change in DCLRE1C, was linked in a later analysis to TCR beta V- and J-gene trimming. Further analysis, carried out later, found HLA-associated TCR beta chains more clonally expanded than equally common other chains.

The receptor's source is a man aged 18-30 years in good health and CMV-seronegative. V is TRBV29-1 and J is TRBJ1-4; D uncertain. Sequences were obtained from PBMCs. CDR3 coding DNA: TGCAGCGTTGAAGATATCGGTTTAGAGGAAAAACTGTTTTTT. Translated: CSVEDIGLEEKLFF.